This TCR beta chain is from a study of CD8 T cells in ankylosing spondylitis. There are many counts of this clonotype. Antigen: not known. This CDR3 region has 14 residues. The V gene's germline CDR1 is KGHDR and CDR2 SFDVKD. The germline V and J ends were trimmed by 4 bases and 2 bases, with 10 bases remaining between them. TCRdb used MiXCR to reprocess the 5' RACE reads, holding one entry per CDR3 protein. The sample consists of around 230,000 distinct CDR3 sequences, around 8% of them appearing once. Study findings and constraints: Enrichment of disease-linked clones was reportedly significant in matched ankylosing spondylitis synovial fluid. Eight or nine highly homologous variants made up a TCR beta motif that seemed to typify ankylosing spondylitis blood. The disease-linked clones had a CD8+ phenotype and low blood frequencies.

The origin of this receptor is a female donor with ankylosing spondylitis or in good health (not recorded which). Sequencing was done on a sample of blood, either unsorted or a sorted T cell fraction (not recorded which). The rearrangement links TRBV24-1 to TRBJ1-2; TRBD1 might be the D (5 bases). The CDR3 region is CATSDPGPNYGYTF. CDR3 DNA: TGTGCCACCAGTGACCCGGGACCGAACTATGGCTACACCTTC.